This TCR beta chain was identified in a study of response to subunit inactivated influenza vaccine. General observations from the study: Seasonal influenza vaccination, on each occasion, was suggested by the authors to recruit few new T cells.

TCRdb re-derived calls from the RT-PCR reads in MiXCR, one entry per CDR3 protein. Of hundreds of thousands of distinct CDR3 sequences in the sample, 10% to 15% were seen once. V was pared by 2 bases and J by 6 bases, with 11 bases between. Looked up from germline, CDR1 is SGHTA and CDR2 is FQGNSA. CDR3 length: 14 residues. This clonotype was counted a few times. The antigen is not known. This specimen was PBMCs from blood, taken around seven weeks after vaccination. The V gene is TRBV7-2, the J gene TRBJ2-4, with D unresolved. The TCR was taken from a man aged 45-60 years who received an inactivated influenza vaccine. The CDR3 protein is CASSLRAPRNIQYF. CDR3 sequence (DNA): TGTGCCAGCAGCTTAAGGGCGCCCCGAAACATTCAGTACTTC.